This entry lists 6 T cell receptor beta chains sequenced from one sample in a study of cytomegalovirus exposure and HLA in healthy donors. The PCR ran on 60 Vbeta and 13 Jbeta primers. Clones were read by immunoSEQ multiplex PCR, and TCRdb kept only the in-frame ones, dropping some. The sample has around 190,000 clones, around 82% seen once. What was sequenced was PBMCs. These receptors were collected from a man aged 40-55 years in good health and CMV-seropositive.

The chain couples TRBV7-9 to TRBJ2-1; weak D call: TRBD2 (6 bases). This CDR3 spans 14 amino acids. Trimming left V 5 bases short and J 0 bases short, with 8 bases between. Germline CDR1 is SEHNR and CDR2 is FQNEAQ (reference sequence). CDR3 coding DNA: TGTGCCAGCAGCAAGACTAGCTCCTACAATGAGCAGTTCTTC. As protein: CASSKTSSYNEQFF.

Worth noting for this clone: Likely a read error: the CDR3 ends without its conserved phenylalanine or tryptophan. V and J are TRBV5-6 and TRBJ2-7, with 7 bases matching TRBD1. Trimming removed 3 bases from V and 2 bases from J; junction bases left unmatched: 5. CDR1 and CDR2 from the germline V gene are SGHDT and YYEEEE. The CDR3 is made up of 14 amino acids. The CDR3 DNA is TGTGCCAGCAGCTACGACAGGGTGGCCTACGAGCAGTACCTC. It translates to CASSYDRVAYEQYL.

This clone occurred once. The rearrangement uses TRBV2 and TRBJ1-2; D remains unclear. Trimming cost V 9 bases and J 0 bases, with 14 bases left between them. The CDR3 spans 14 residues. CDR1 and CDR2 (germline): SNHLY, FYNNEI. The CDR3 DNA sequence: TGTGCCAGTAGTATAACTCCCGCTAACTATGGCTACACCTTC. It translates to CASSITPANYGYTF.

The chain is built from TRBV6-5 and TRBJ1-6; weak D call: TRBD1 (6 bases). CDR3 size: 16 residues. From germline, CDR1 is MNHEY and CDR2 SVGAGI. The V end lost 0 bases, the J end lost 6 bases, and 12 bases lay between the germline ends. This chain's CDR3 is CASSYSRPGVNSPLHF. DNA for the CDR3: TGTGCCAGCAGTTACTCGCGACCAGGGGTTAATTCACCCCTCCACTTT.

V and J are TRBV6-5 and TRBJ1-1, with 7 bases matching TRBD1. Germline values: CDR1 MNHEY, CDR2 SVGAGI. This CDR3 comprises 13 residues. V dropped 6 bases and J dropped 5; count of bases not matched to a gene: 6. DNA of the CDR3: TGTGCCAGCAGATTAGACAGGGTAACTGAAGCTTTCTTT. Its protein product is CASRLDRVTEAFF.

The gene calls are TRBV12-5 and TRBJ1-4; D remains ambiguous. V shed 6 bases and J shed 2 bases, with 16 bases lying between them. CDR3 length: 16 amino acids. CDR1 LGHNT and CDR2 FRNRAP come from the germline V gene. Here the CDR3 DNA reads TGTGCTAGTGGCCCCGGCGCAGGTTCGACTAATGAAAAACTGTTTTTT. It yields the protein CASGPGAGSTNEKLFF.